The clone carrying this T cell receptor (beta chain) was seen only once. The source of the sample is a study of T-cell memory formation after mild COVID-19. The CDR3 is made up of 13 amino acids. Germline-derived CDR1 and CDR2 are SQVTM and ANQGSEA. V shed 5 bases and J shed 0 bases, with 9 bases lying between them. Barcoded TCR alpha and TCR beta cDNA libraries with UMIs came from 5'RACE using constant-segment primers. TCRdb re-analysed the 5' RACE reads in MiXCR, keeping a single row per CDR3 protein. The sample consists of over 1,500 distinct CDR3 sequences, roughly 60% of them appearing once. The sample taken for sequencing was PBMCs or a T cell subset sorted from them (not recorded which). The chain joins TRBV29-1 to TRBJ2-3; D unclear. This TCR was sampled from an adult who had mild COVID-19 (a few samples of this study predate the infection). Cell type and time point are not known. This chain's CDR3 is CSVSGVSTDTQYF. CDR3 bases: TGCAGCGTTTCGGGTGTTAGCACAGATACGCAGTATTTT.